This TCR beta chain was sequenced for a study of T cell responses to AZD1222 COVID-19 vaccine. The study's findings and limits: Possibly, clonal diversity was underestimated; donors were largely white British and included more females. Baseline antibody screening turned up just six seropositive AZD1222 recipients.

Investigators merged groups given second doses at roughly 4 or roughly 12 weeks. Per germline, CDR1 SGHTA and CDR2 FQGNSA. V was trimmed by 5 bases and J by 2 bases, leaving 17 bases between them. This CDR3 has 16 amino acids. Worth noting for this clone: The antigen is not known.

Assay: immunoSEQ multiplex PCR; the TCRdb copy retains only in-frame clones and omits some. The data hold 120,000 or so clones, with about 79% observed a single time. This rearrangement joins TRBV7-2 to TRBJ2-3; weak D call: TRBD1 (6 bases). This clonotype was obtained from an adult who received the AZD1222 COVID-19 vaccine. The source material was peripheral blood, sampled 28 days after the second AZD1222 dose. CDR3 protein: CASSTNRVTFTDTQYF. As DNA, the CDR3 is TGTGCCAGCAGCACCAACAGGGTAACCTTCACAGATACGCAGTATTTT.